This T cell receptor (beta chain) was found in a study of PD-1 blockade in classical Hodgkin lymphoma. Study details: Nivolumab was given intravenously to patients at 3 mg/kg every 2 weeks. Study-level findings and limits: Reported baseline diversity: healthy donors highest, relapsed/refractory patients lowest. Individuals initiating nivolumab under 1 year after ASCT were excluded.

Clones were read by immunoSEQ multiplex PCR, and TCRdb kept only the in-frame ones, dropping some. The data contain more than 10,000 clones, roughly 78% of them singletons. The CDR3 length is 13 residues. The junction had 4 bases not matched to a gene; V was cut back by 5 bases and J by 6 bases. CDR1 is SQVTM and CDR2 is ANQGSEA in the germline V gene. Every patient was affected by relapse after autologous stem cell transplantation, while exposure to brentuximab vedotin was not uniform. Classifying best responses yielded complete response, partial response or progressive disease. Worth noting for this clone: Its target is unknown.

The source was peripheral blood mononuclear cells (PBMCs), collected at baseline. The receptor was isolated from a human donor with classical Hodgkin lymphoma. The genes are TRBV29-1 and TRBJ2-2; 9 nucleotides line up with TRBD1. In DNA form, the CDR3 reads TGCAGCGTTCGCCGACAGGGGGCCGGGGAGCTGTTTTTT. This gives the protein CSVRRQGAGELFF.